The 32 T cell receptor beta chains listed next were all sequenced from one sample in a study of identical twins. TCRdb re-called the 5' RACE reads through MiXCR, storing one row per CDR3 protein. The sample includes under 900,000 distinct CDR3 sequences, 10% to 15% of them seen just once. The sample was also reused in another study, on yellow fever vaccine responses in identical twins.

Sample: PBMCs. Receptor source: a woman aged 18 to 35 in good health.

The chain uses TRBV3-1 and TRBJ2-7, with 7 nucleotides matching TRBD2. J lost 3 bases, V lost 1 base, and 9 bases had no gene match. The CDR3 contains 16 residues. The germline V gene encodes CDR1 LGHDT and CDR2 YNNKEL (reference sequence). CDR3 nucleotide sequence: TGTGCCAGCAGCCAAGGAATGTCTAGCGGAGTCTACGAGCAGTACTTC. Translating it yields CASSQGMSSGVYEQYF.

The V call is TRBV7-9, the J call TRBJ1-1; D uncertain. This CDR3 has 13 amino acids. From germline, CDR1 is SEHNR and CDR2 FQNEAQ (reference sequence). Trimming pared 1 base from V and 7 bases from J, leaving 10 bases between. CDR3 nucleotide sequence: TGTGCCAGCAGCTTAGGAAGGAGAAATGAAGCTTTCTTT. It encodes CASSLGRRNEAFF.

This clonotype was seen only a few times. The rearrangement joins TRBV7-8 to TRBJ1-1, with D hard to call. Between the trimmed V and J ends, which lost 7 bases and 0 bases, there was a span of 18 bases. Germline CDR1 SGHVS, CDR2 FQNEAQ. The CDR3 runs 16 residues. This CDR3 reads CASNNMAIGMNTEAFF. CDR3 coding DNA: TGTGCCAGCAACAACATGGCGATCGGGATGAACACTGAAGCTTTCTTT.

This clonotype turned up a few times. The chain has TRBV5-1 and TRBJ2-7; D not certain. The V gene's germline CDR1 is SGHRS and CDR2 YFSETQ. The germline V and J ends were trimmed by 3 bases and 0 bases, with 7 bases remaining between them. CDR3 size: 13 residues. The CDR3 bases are TGCGCCAGCAGCTCTCACATCTCCTACGAGCAGTACTTC. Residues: CASSSHISYEQYF. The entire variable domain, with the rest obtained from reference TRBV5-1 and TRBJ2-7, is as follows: KAGVTQTPRYLIKTRGQQVTLSCSPISGHRSVSWYQQTPGQGLQFLFEYFSETQRNKGNFPGRFSGRQFSNSRSEMNVSTLELGDSALYLCASSSHISYEQYFGPGTRLTVT.

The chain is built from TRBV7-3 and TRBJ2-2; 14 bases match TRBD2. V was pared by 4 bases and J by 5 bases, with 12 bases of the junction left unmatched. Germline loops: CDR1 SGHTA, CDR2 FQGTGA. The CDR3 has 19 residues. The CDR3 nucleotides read TGTGCCAGCAGCTCCACCCAGACTAGCGGGAGGGCTCCGACCGGGGAGCTGTTTTTT. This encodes CASSSTQTSGRAPTGELFF.

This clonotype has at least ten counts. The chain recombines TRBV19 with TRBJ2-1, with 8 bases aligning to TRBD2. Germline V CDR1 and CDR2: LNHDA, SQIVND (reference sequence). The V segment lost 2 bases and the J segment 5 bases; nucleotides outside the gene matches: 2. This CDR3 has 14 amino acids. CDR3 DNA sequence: TGTGCCAGTAGTATATTAGCGGGGAACAATGAGCAGTTCTTC. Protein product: CASSILAGNNEQFF.

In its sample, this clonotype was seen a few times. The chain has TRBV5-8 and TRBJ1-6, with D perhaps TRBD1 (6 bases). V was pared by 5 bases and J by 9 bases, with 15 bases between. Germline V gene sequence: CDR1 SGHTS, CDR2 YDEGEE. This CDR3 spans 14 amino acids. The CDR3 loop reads CASRPARGGSPLHF. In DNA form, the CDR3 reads TGTGCCAGCAGACCGGCCAGGGGCGGTTCACCCCTCCACTTT.

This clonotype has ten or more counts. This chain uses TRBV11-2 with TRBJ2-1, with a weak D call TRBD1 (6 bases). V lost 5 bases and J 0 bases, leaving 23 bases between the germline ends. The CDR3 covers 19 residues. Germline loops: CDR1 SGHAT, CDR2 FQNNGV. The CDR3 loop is CASSPTGQIGFASYNEQFF. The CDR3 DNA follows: TGTGCCAGCAGCCCAACCGGACAGATTGGGTTCGCCTCCTACAATGAGCAGTTCTTC.

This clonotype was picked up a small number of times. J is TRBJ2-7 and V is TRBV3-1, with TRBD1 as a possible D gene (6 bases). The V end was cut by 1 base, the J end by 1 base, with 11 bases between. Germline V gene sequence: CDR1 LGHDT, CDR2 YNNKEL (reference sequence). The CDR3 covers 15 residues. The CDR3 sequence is CASSQAIGQSYEQYF. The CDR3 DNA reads TGTGCCAGCAGCCAAGCGATCGGACAGTCCTACGAGCAGTACTTC.

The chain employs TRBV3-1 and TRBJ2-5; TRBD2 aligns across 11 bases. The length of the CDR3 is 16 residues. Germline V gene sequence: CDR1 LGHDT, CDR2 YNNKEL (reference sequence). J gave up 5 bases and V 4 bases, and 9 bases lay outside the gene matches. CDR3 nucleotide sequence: TGTGCCAGCAGCCGCCTGGCGACTAGCGGGATGGAGACCCAGTACTTC. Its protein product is CASSRLATSGMETQYF.

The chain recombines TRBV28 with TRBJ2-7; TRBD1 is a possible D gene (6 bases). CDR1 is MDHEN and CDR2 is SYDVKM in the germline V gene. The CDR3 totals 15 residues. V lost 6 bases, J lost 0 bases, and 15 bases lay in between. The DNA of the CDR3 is TGTGCCAGCAGCCCCACAGGGTACAGCTCCTACGAGCAGTACTTC. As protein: CASSPTGYSSYEQYF.

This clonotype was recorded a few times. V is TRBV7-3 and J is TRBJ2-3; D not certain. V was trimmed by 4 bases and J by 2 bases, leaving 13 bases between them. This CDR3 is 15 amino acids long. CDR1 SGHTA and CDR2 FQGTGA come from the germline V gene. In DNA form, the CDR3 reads TGTGCCAGCAGCTCATCCGAGTCTTTCACAGATACGCAGTATTTT. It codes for CASSSSESFTDTQYF.

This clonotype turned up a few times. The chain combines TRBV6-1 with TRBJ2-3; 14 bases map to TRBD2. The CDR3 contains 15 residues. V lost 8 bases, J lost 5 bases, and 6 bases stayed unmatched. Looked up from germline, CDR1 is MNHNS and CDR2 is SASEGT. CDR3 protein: CASSGLAGAIDTQYF. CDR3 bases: TGTGCCAGCTCGGGACTAGCGGGAGCTATAGATACGCAGTATTTT.

The CDR3 DNA is TGTGCCAGCAGCACGGGACAGGGGGTCTATGGCTACACCTTC. This gives the protein CASSTGQGVYGYTF. The gene calls are TRBV12-3 or TRBV12-4 and TRBJ1-2, with 11 bases that match TRBD1. V gave up 6 bases and J gave up 4 bases; unmatched junction bases: 4. This CDR3 has 14 residues.

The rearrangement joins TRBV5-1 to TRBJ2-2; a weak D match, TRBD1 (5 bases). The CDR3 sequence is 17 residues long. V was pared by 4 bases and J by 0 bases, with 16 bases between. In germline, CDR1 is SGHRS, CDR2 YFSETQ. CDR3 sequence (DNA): TGCGCCAGCAGCCCCTACGCGCCAGGGACGAACACCGGGGAGCTGTTTTTT. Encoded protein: CASSPYAPGTNTGELFF.

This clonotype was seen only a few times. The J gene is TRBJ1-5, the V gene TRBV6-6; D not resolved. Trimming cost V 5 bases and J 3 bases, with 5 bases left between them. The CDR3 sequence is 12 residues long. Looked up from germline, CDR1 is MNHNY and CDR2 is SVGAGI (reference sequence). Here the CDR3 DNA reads TGTGCCAGCAGTGACTACAATCAGCCCCAGCATTTT. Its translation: CASSDYNQPQHF.

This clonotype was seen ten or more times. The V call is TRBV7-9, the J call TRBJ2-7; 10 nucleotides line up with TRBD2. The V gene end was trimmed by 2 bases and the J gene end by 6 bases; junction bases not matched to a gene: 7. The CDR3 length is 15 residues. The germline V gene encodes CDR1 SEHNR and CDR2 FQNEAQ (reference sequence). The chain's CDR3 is CASSLRSSGSLEQYF. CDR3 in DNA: TGTGCCAGCAGCTTACGGTCTAGCGGGAGCCTCGAGCAGTACTTC.

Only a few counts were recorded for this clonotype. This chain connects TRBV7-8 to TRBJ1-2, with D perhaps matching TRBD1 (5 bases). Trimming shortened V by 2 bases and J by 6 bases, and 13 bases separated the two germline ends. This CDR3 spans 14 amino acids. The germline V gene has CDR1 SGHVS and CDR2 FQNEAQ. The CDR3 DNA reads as TGTGCCAGCAGCTTAAGAAGAGGGGATGATGGCTACACCTTC. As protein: CASSLRRGDDGYTF.

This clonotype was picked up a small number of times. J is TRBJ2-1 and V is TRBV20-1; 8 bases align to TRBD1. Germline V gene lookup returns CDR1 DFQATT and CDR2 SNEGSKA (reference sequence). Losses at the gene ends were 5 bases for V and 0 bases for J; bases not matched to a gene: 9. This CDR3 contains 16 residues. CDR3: CSAPTGQGSSYNEQFF. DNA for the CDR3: TGCAGTGCTCCGACCGGACAGGGCAGCTCCTACAATGAGCAGTTCTTC.

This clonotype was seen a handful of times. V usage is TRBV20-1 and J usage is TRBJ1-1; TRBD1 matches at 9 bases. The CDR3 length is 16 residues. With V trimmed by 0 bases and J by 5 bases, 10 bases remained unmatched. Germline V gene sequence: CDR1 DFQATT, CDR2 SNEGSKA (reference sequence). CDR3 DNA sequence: TGCAGTGCTAGAGACGGACAGGGGAAGGTTGGGACTGAAGCTTTCTTT. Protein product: CSARDGQGKVGTEAFF.

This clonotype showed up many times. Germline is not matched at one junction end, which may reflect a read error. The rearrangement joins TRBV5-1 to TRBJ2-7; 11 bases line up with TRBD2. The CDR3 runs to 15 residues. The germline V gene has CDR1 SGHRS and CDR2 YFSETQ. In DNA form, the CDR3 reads TGTGCCAGCAGCTTAGGACTAGCGGGCTCCTACGAGCAGTACTTC. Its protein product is CASSLGLAGSYEQYF.

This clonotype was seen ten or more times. The CDR3 nucleotides are TGCAGTGCTAGCGGGGCCCAGAACACTGAAGCTTTCTTT. It encodes CSASGAQNTEAFF. V usage is TRBV20-1 and J usage is TRBJ1-1, with D maybe TRBD1 (5 bases). The CDR3 extends over 13 amino acids. Deletions cut 3 bases from V and 1 base from J, with 9 bases between. Looked up from germline, CDR1 is DFQATT and CDR2 is SNEGSKA (reference sequence).

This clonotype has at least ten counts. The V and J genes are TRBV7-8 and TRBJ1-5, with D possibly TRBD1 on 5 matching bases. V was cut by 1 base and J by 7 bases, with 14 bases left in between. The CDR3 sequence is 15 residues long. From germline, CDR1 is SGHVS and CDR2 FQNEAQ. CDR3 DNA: TGTGCCAGCAGCTTAGATCAGGGTAGCGGCCAGCCCCAGCATTTT. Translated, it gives CASSLDQGSGQPQHF.

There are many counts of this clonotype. This CDR3 reads CATSRAGSSSGNTIYF. The CDR3 DNA reads TGTGCCACCAGCAGAGCCGGGTCCAGCTCTGGAAACACCATATATTTT. The rearrangement uses TRBV15 and TRBJ1-3; D remains ambiguous. Deletions cut 1 base from V and 0 bases from J, with 10 bases between. The CDR3 is 16 residues long. The V gene's germline CDR1 is LNHNV and CDR2 YYDKDF (reference sequence). Complete variable domain (other parts from reference TRBV15 and TRBJ1-3): DAMVIQNPRYQVTQFGKPVTLSCSQTLNHNVMYWYQQKSSQAPKLLFHYYDKDFNNEADTPDNFQSRRPNTSFCFLDIRSPGLGDTAMYLCATSRAGSSSGNTIYFGEGSWLTVV.

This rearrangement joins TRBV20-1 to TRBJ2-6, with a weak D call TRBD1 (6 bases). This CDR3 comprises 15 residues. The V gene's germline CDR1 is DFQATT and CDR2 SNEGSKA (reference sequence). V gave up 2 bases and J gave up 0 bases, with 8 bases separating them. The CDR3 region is CSARQGRSGANVLTF. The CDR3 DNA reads TGCAGTGCTAGACAGGGGCGCTCTGGGGCCAACGTCCTGACTTTC.

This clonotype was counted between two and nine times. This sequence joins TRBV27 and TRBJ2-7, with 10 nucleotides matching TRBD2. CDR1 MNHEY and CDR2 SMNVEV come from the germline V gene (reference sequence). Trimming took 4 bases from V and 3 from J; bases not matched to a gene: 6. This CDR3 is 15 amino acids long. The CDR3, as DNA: TGTGCCAGCAGTTCGCTAGCGGGGGCCTTCTACGAGCAGTACGTC. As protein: CASSSLAGAFYEQYV.

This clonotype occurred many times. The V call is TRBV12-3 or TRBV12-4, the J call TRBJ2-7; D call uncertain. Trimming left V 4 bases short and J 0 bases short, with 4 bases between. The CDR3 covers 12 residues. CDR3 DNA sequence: TGTGCCAGCAGTTGGCACTCCTACGAGCAGTACTTC. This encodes CASSWHSYEQYF.

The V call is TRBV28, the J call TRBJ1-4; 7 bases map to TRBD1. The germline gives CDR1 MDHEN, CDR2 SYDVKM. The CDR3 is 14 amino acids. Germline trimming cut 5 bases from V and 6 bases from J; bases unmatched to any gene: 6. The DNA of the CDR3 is TGTGCCAGCAGTCTCGACAGGGAACATGAAAAACTGTTTTTT. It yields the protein CASSLDREHEKLFF.

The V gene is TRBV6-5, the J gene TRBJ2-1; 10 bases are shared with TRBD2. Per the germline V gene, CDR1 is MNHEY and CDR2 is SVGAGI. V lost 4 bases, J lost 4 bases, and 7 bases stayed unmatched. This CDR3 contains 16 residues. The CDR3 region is CASSSLRTSGYNEQFF. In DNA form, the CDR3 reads TGTGCCAGCAGTTCGCTCCGGACTAGCGGTTACAATGAGCAGTTCTTC.

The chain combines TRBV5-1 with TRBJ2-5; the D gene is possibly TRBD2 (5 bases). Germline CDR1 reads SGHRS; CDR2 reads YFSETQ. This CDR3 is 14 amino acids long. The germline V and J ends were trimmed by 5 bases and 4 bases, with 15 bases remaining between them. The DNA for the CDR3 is TGCGCCAGCAGAATTCCCGGGGTCGGAGAGACCCAGTACTTC. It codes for CASRIPGVGETQYF.

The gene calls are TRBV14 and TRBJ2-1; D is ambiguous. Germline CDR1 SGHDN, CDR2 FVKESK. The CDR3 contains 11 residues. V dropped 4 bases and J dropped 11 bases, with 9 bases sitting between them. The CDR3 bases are TGTGCCAGCAGCCCTGGAGTGAAGCAGTTCTTC. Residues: CASSPGVKQFF. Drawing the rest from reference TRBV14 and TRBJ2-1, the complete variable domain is EAGVTQFPSHSVIEKGQTVTLRCDPISGHDNLYWYRRVMGKEIKFLLHFVKESKQDESGMPNNRFLAERTGGTYSTLKVQPAELEDSGVYFCASSPGVKQFFGPGTRLTVL.

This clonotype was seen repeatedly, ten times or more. CDR3 DNA: TGTGCCAGCAGCTTGACTAGAGTCTACAATGAGCAGTTCTTC. This translates into CASSLTRVYNEQFF. The rearrangement joins TRBV7-2 to TRBJ2-1, with D possibly matching TRBD2 (6 bases). The V gene lost 3 bases and the J gene lost 3 bases, with 9 bases spanning the gap. The CDR3 totals 14 residues. The germline CDR1 and CDR2 sequences are SGHTA and FQGNSA.